The clone carrying this T cell receptor beta chain was recorded only once. Its antigen is still unknown. This record comes from a study of T cell responses to AZD1222 COVID-19 vaccine. Whole-study results and caveats: AZD1222 recipients seropositive at baseline numbered only 6 or 7. Repertoire sampling happened only post peak T cell response. Clonal diversity may have been underestimated, and the donors were mostly white British, with more females than males. Variant regions that are unmutated are reportedly the target of nearly half of spike-specific TCRs.

The CDR3 covers 15 residues. The V and J ends lost 7 bases and 6 bases respectively, with 21 bases between them. Per germline, CDR1 WSHSY and CDR2 SAAADI. The data were produced by immunoSEQ multiplex PCR, yet TCRdb's version contains in-frame clones alone and is incomplete. Among fewer than 200,000 clones listed, roughly nine tenths were seen once. The clonotype originates from an adult in good health. The source material was peripheral blood, sampled on day 0 of AZD1222 vaccination. V and J are TRBV10-2 and TRBJ1-2; D remains unclear. CDR3 sequence reads: CASTFAQRGSDGYTF. The CDR3 bases are TGCGCCAGCACCTTCGCTCAAAGAGGGTCCGATGGCTACACCTTC.